The 28 T cell receptor beta chains below were found in one sample sequenced in a study of T cell clonality in common variable immunodeficiency. TCRdb's copy holds only in-frame clones and misses some; the assay was immunoSEQ multiplex PCR. There are 50,000 or so clones in the sample, none observed a single time. The sequenced sample was peripheral blood mononuclear cells. Receptors were obtained from a person between 18 and 75 years old in good health.

Points on this clone: The CDR3 goes on 3 residues after the read ends, and that part is filled in from the germline J gene. V is TRBV7-9 and J is TRBJ1-5; the match to TRBD1 covers 8 bases. Germline CDR1 SEHNR, CDR2 FQNEAQ (reference sequence). The ends lost 4 bases at V and 3 bases at J; junction bases unmatched: 5. The CDR3 contains 15 residues. CDR3 residues: CASSSGQGYNQPQHF. Partial CDR3 DNA: TGTGCCAGCAGCTCCGGACAGGGCTACAATCAGCCC.

In this sample, this clone is large. The read ends 3 residues before the CDR3 terminus; that terminus is restored from the germline J gene. V is TRBV5-1 and J is TRBJ2-1, with 11 bases lining up with TRBD2. Germline assignment: CDR1 SGHRS and CDR2 YFSETQ. CDR3 length equals 17 residues. V shed 3 bases, J shed 7 bases, and the junction held 12 bases outside the gene matches. The CDR3 DNA, read in part, is TGCGCCAGCAGCTCCTCCCCCCTAGCGGGGGGACTGAATGAG. This codes for CASSSSPLAGGLNE. From start to end, the CDR3 is CASSSSPLAGGLNEQFF. The variable domain in full, completed from reference TRBV5-1 and TRBJ2-1, reads KAGVTQTPRYLIKTRGQQVTLSCSPISGHRSVSWYQQTPGQGLQFLFEYFSETQRNKGNFPGRFSGRQFSNSRSEMNVSTLELGDSALYLCASSSSPLAGGLNEQFFGPGTRLTVL.

This clone was recorded at least ten times. The read is 3 residues too short to cover the CDR3 end, so that end is filled in from the germline J gene. The J gene is TRBJ1-1, the V gene TRBV5-1; no reliable D call. The CDR3 contains 13 residues. Trimming removed 2 bases at V and 0 bases at J, with 5 bases between. CDR1 and CDR2 from the germline V gene are SGHRS and YFSETQ. The CDR3 loop reads CASSFHLNTEAFF. CDR3 bases read: TGCGCCAGCAGCTTCCATCTGAACACTGAA.

This clone was recorded many times. The junction and the germline gene differ at one end; a read error may be behind it. Read coverage stops 3 residues before the CDR3 terminus; the germline J gene supplies the remainder. The V and J genes are TRBV4-2 and TRBJ1-5; possible D gene TRBD1, 5 bases. The CDR3 covers 17 residues. The V gene's germline CDR1 is LGHNA and CDR2 YNFKEQ. The covered CDR3 bases are TGCGCCAGCAGCCAAGAGTGGGGACTTTATAGCAATCAGCCC. It encodes CASSQEWGLYSNQP. Given in full, the CDR3 is CASSQEWGLYSNQPQHF.

This clone was found many times. The read ends 3 residues before the CDR3 terminus; that terminus is restored from the germline J gene. The chain joins TRBV6-2 or TRBV6-3 to TRBJ1-1; no firm D call. The CDR3 is made up of 11 amino acids. Germline V gene sequence: CDR1 MNHEY, CDR2 SVGEGT. The sequenced CDR3 bases are TGTGCCAGCAGCCAAACTTGGCGG. Protein product: CASSQTWR. The CDR3 reads in full as CASSQTWRAFF.

CDR3 DNA, as far as it was read: TGTGCCTGGAGCCTGGGGGCCACAACAAATTCACCA. Translation: CAWSLGATTNSP. The CDR3 reads in full as CAWSLGATTNSPLFF. V gene TRBV30 combines with J gene TRBJ1-4; maybe TRBD1 (6 bases). The read halts 3 residues ahead of the CDR3 end, with the missing end drawn from the germline J gene. The V gene's germline CDR1 is GTSNPN and CDR2 SVGIG (reference sequence). CDR3 length: 15 residues.

This clone was observed a few times. The CDR3 extends 3 residues past the end of the read, so its final part is completed from the germline J gene. The genes are TRBV30 and TRBJ1-2; D remains ambiguous. Germline CDR1 reads GTSNPN; CDR2 reads SVGIG (reference sequence). The CDR3 contains 11 residues. The sequenced part of the CDR3 DNA is TGTGCCTGGACTCGGGGTAACATC. It yields the protein CAWTRGNI. In full, the CDR3 is CAWTRGNIYTF. Full variable domain (remainder filled in from reference TRBV30 and TRBJ1-2): SQTIHQWPATLVQPVGSPLSLECTVEGTSNPNLYWYRQAAGRGLQLLFYSVGIGQISSEVPQNLSASRPQDRQFILSSKKLLLSDSGFYLCAWTRGNIYTFGSGTRLTVV.

This clone was counted ten times or more. The CDR3 end lies 3 residues beyond the end of the read and is filled in from the germline J gene. The chain employs TRBV5-1 and TRBJ1-1; no reliable D call. Germline loops: CDR1 SGHRS, CDR2 YFSETQ. The ends were cut back, 4 bases at V and 1 base at J, with 17 bases in the middle. The CDR3 length is 16 residues. CDR3 DNA (partial): TGCGCCAGCAGCCAAGGGCATCTCGGCTCGAACACTGAA. Protein sequence: CASSQGHLGSNTE. The complete CDR3 reads CASSQGHLGSNTEAFF.

This clone came up a few times. Sequencing ends 3 residues short of the CDR3 end; the germline J gene provides the rest. The gene calls are TRBV19 and TRBJ2-4; 9 nucleotides agree with TRBD1. The CDR3 has 14 amino acids. The germline gives CDR1 LNHDA, CDR2 SQIVND (reference sequence). The CDR3 here is CASTRDRGIYGQYF. The sequenced CDR3 bases are TGTGCCAGTACCCGAGACAGGGGGATATATGGT.

This clone has ten or more counts. The read ends 3 residues early relative to the CDR3; the germline J gene fills the gap. The V gene is TRBV12-3 or TRBV12-4, the J gene TRBJ1-1; D unclear. The CDR3 runs to 11 residues. Incomplete CDR3 DNA: TGTGCCAGCAGTTTGGGCGACAAA. This encodes CASSLGDK. The whole CDR3 protein is CASSLGDKAFF.

The sample holds a few counts of this clone. Coverage ceases 3 residues before the CDR3 finishes, and the germline J gene fills in the end. The chain uses TRBV7-2 and TRBJ1-2; D remains unclear. This CDR3 spans 11 amino acids. Looked up from germline, CDR1 is SGHTA and CDR2 is FQGNSA. The part of the CDR3 DNA that was read is TGTGCCAGCAGCCCCTACTACGAC. It encodes CASSPYYD. The full CDR3 protein is CASSPYYDYTF.

This clone has at least ten counts. The CDR3 DNA, read in part, is TGTGCCAGCAGTCTTCAGGGGGAA. Protein sequence: CASSLQGE. The CDR3 as a whole reads CASSLQGEAFF. The chain recombines TRBV6-2 or TRBV6-3 with TRBJ1-1; TRBD1 might be the D (6 bases). From the germline J gene comes the end of the CDR3, since the read stops 3 residues before it. Germline CDR1 is MNHEY and CDR2 is SVGEGT. The CDR3 consists of 11 residues.

This clone was detected ten times or more. Coverage ceases 3 residues before the CDR3 finishes, and the germline J gene fills in the end. This chain uses TRBV5-1 with TRBJ1-1; the D gene is possibly TRBD1 (6 bases). In germline, CDR1 is SGHRS, CDR2 YFSETQ. The V gene lost 2 bases and the J gene lost 4 bases, with 9 bases spanning the gap. This CDR3 region has 13 residues. This chain's CDR3 is CASSFLGATEAFF. The sequenced part of the CDR3 DNA is TGCGCCAGCAGCTTCTTGGGGGCCACTGAA.

This clone came up a few times. The observed sequence ends 3 residues before the CDR3 terminus, with the missing tail filled in from the germline J gene. The chain has TRBV7-9 and TRBJ2-2; D not resolved. The germline CDR1 and CDR2 sequences are SEHNR and FQNEAQ (reference sequence). CDR3 length: 12 residues. The CDR3 spells CASSPQGEKLFF. The CDR3 DNA, read in part, is TGTGCCAGCAGTCCCCAAGGTGAAAAG.

Ten or more counts support this clone. The read finishes 3 residues shy of the CDR3 end, and the germline J gene is used to complete it. This chain connects TRBV29-1 to TRBJ1-1, with D tentatively TRBD1 (6 bases). The CDR3 has 12 amino acids. CDR1 and CDR2 from the germline V gene are SQVTM and ANQGSEA. V gave up 7 bases and J gave up 1 base, with 10 bases separating them. Incomplete CDR3 DNA: TGCAGCGGAGGACAGTGGAACACTGAA. It encodes CSGGQWNTE. The whole CDR3 protein reads CSGGQWNTEAFF.

The sample holds a few counts of this clone. The read finishes 3 residues shy of the CDR3 end, and the germline J gene is used to complete it. V is TRBV19 and J is TRBJ1-2, with a possible D match to TRBD1 (5 bases). CDR3 length: 12 amino acids. Germline CDR1 reads LNHDA; CDR2 reads SQIVND (reference sequence). The CDR3 protein is CASTSGVNDYTF. The CDR3 DNA, read in part, is TGTGCCAGTACCTCGGGGGTTAACGAC.

This clone was picked up many times. The read halts 3 residues ahead of the CDR3 end, with the missing end drawn from the germline J gene. The V gene is TRBV4-2, the J gene TRBJ1-5; no clear D gene. Looked up from germline, CDR1 is LGHNA and CDR2 is YNFKEQ. The CDR3 has 16 amino acids. Trimming stripped 0 bases from V and 5 bases from J, with 14 bases between. Here the CDR3 reads CASSQDDVGGYQPQHF. The CDR3 bases that were read are TGTGCCAGCAGCCAAGATGATGTAGGCGGTTATCAGCCC.

This clone was observed many times. The CDR3 end lies 3 residues beyond the end of the read and is filled in from the germline J gene. The chain links TRBV20-1 to TRBJ2-7; D possibly corresponds to TRBD1 (5 bases). CDR1 and CDR2 (germline): DFQATT, SNEGSKA (reference sequence). CDR3 length: 14 residues. Trimming cost V 3 bases and J 0 bases, with 12 bases left between them. The CDR3 DNA, read in part, is TGCAGTGCTAGGGGGCAGGCATTCTCCTACGAG. This translates into CSARGQAFSYE. The full CDR3 sequence reads CSARGQAFSYEQYF.

This clone showed up many times. The CDR3 sequence: CASSFRGQGRGEQFF. Partial CDR3 DNA: TGTGCCAGCAGCTTTCGGGGACAGGGAAGGGGTGAG. V and J are TRBV13 and TRBJ2-1; 9 nucleotides match TRBD1. The read terminates 3 residues ahead of where the CDR3 ends, so the germline J gene completes it. The CDR3 length is 15 residues. Trimming at V came to 3 bases and at J to 9 bases, leaving 9 bases not matched to a gene. Germline CDR1 PRHDT, CDR2 FYEKMQ (reference sequence). The entire variable domain, with the rest obtained from reference TRBV13 and TRBJ2-1, is as follows: AAGVIQSPRHLIKEKRETATLKCYPIPRHDTVYWYQQGPGQDPQFLISFYEKMQSDKGSIPDRFSAQQFSDYHSELNMSSLELGDSALYFCASSFRGQGRGEQFFGPGTRLTVL.

This clone was counted at least ten times. The sequenced fragment ends 3 residues before the CDR3 boundary, so the rest is inferred from the germline J gene. The chain combines TRBV7-2 with TRBJ2-2; D gene unclear. CDR1 is SGHTA, CDR2 FQGNSA, per germline. CDR3 size: 13 residues. The V and J ends lost 5 bases and 4 bases respectively, with 8 bases between them. The CDR3 here is CASSPAGTGELFF. Partial CDR3 DNA: TGTGCCAGCAGCCCCGCCGGCACCGGGGAG.

This clone was picked up many times. Read data end 3 residues before the CDR3 end; the end is taken from the germline J gene. The chain recombines TRBV7-2 with TRBJ2-3; D unresolved. The CDR3 spans 14 residues. Germline CDR1 is SGHTA and CDR2 is FQGNSA. The V end lost 0 bases, the J end lost 4 bases, and 8 bases lay between the germline ends. The DNA read from the CDR3 is TGTGCCAGCAGCTTAGCTCTCCGGGCAGATACG. Amino acids: CASSLALRADT. In full, the CDR3 reads CASSLALRADTQYF.

The covered CDR3 bases are TGCGCCAGCAGCTGGGTATCGAGACAGGGGGATGGC. As protein: CASSWVSRQGDG. The whole CDR3 protein is CASSWVSRQGDGYTF. The genes are TRBV5-1 and TRBJ1-2; 9 bases map to TRBD1. Read sequence stops 3 residues before the CDR3 end, and the germline J gene provides the missing end. CDR3 length: 15 residues. In germline, CDR1 is SGHRS, CDR2 YFSETQ. V lost 3 bases to trimming and J lost 6 bases; unmatched junction nucleotides: 9.

This clone was observed at least ten times. Read sequence stops 3 residues before the CDR3 end, and the germline J gene provides the missing end. V and J are TRBV20-1 and TRBJ2-3, with TRBD2 matching 10 bases. The CDR3 has 17 amino acids. Germline lookup yields CDR1 DFQATT and CDR2 SNEGSKA (reference sequence). The junction had 7 bases not matched to a gene; V was cut back by 1 base and J by 0 bases. CDR3 DNA (partial): TGCAGTGCTAGAGGGCTAGCGGGGGTAACTAGCACAGATACG. Its protein is CSARGLAGVTSTDT. Given in full, the CDR3 is CSARGLAGVTSTDTQYF.

This clone was seen ten or more times. With the read ending 3 residues before the CDR3 end, the germline J gene is used to fill in that end. V usage is TRBV20-1 and J usage is TRBJ2-3, with D perhaps TRBD1 (6 bases). Germline V gene sequence: CDR1 DFQATT, CDR2 SNEGSKA (reference sequence). This CDR3 is built from 15 residues. V lost 1 base and J 2 bases, leaving 13 bases between the germline ends. CDR3 protein: CSARGYRGNTDTQYF. Partial CDR3 DNA: TGCAGTGCTAGAGGGTATAGGGGGAACACAGATACG.

Many counts were recorded for this clone. With the read ending 3 residues before the CDR3 end, the germline J gene is used to fill in that end. The chain is built from TRBV18 and TRBJ1-5; D is perhaps TRBD1 (5 bases). V lost 3 bases to trimming and J lost 2 bases, with 8 bases between them. The CDR3 extends over 14 amino acids. Germline V CDR1 and CDR2: KGHSH, LQKENI. Incomplete CDR3 DNA: TGTGCCAGCTCACCGCAGGGCGGCAATCAGCCC. This encodes CASSPQGGNQP. The CDR3 as a whole reads CASSPQGGNQPQHF.

This clone was seen many times. The read falls 3 residues short of the CDR3 end, and the missing part is taken from the germline J gene. The rearrangement links TRBV5-5 to TRBJ1-1; maybe TRBD1 (6 bases). This CDR3 region has 13 residues. Germline CDR1 is SGHKS and CDR2 is YYEKEE (reference sequence). The CDR3 reads CASSWGGQGQAFF. The part of the CDR3 DNA that was read is TGTGCCAGCAGCTGGGGGGGGCAGGGGCAA.

This clone was observed at least ten times. The sequenced part of the CDR3 DNA is TGTGCGACATCTAGCACAGATACG. Translating it yields CATSSTDT. The entire CDR3 protein is CATSSTDTQYF. The chain couples TRBV10-3 to TRBJ2-3; D call uncertain. The read terminates 3 residues ahead of where the CDR3 ends, so the germline J gene completes it. Germline V gene data show CDR1 as ENHRY and CDR2 as SYGVKD. The CDR3 consists of 11 residues.

This clone was seen repeatedly, ten times or more. The read gets to within 3 residues of the CDR3 end, and the germline J gene fills in the rest. This rearrangement joins TRBV19 to TRBJ2-3, with 9 bases identical to TRBD2. This CDR3 region has 14 residues. V lost 6 bases and J lost 2; bases outside the gene matches: 3. CDR1 and CDR2 from the germline V gene are LNHDA and SQIVND (reference sequence). CDR3 DNA, as far as it was read: TGTGCCAGTAGCAGCGGGGGGCACACAGATACG. Translating it yields CASSSGGHTDT. The complete CDR3 sequence is CASSSGGHTDTQYF.